The 8 T cell receptor beta chains below were found in one sample sequenced in a study of human T cells and chemical hapten exposure. Time point indicated: patch test 1, 2 weeks after DPC sensitization. The treatment was: therapeutic diphenylcyclopropenone sensitization with weekly scalp DPC. Each CDR3 protein is one row after TCRdb ran MiXCR on the RACE reads. The sample shows approximately 80,000 distinct CDR3 sequences, around 7.8% of them seen only once. The sample in question was whole blood, obtained in connection with sensitization to the hapten diphenylcyclopropenone (DPC). Receptors were obtained from a woman aged 25 to 39 with alopecia areata. Some clones in this sample may be carry-over from other donors' samples.

The chain links TRBV5-1 to TRBJ2-7; D is possibly TRBD1 (6 bases). CDR1 is SGHRS and CDR2 is YFSETQ in the germline V gene. V lost 8 bases and J lost 3, with 15 bases in between. CDR3 length equals 13 residues. Here the CDR3 DNA reads TGCGCCAGTAAACGGGACAAAGACTACGAGCAGTACTTC. It specifies CASKRDKDYEQYF.

This clonotype occurred a few times. The chain has TRBV5-6 and TRBJ2-7; the D gene is possibly TRBD1 (5 bases). Germline lookup yields CDR1 SGHDT and CDR2 YYEEEE. This CDR3 region has 19 residues. V lost 1 base to trimming and J lost 0 bases, with 23 bases between them. The CDR3 sequence is CASSLPGIWGSNPSYEQYF. CDR3 nucleotides: TGTGCCAGCAGCTTGCCTGGAATCTGGGGCAGCAATCCCTCCTACGAGCAGTACTTC.

This clonotype was counted ten times or more. DNA of the CDR3: TGCAGCCGAATACGGAGTCACATTAATTCACCCCTCCACTTT. Amino acids: CSRIRSHINSPLHF. This sequence joins TRBV29-1 and TRBJ1-6; no firm D call. CDR3 length: 14 amino acids. Germline V lookup: CDR1 SQVTM, CDR2 ANQGSEA. V gave up 8 bases and J gave up 6 bases, with 17 bases separating them.

This clonotype was counted at least ten times. V and J are TRBV20-1 and TRBJ1-3; a weak D match, TRBD1 (5 bases). This CDR3 contains 14 residues. Germline V lookup: CDR1 DFQATT, CDR2 SNEGSKA (reference sequence). Trimming cost V 0 bases and J 0 bases, with 6 bases left between them. The chain's CDR3 is CSARDGGSGNTIYF. CDR3 DNA: TGCAGTGCTAGAGATGGGGGCTCTGGAAACACCATATATTTT.

In this sample, this clonotype turned up many times. V gene TRBV24-1 combines with J gene TRBJ1-1, with 8 positions matching TRBD1. The germline gives CDR1 KGHDR, CDR2 SFDVKD. Germline trimming cut 4 bases from V and 10 bases from J; bases unmatched to any gene: 4. The CDR3 is made up of 12 amino acids. Here the CDR3 reads CATSDETGVAFF. CDR3 nucleotide sequence: TGTGCCACCAGTGACGAGACAGGGGTAGCTTTCTTT.

This clonotype was counted ten times or more. The V call is TRBV12-3 or TRBV12-4, the J call TRBJ1-1, with unresolved D. The CDR3 covers 15 residues. Deletions cut 2 bases from V and 4 bases from J, with 14 bases between. The CDR3 reads CASSLLLKGSTEAFF. In DNA form, the CDR3 reads TGTGCCAGCAGTTTACTGCTTAAGGGAAGCACTGAAGCTTTCTTT.

The chain has TRBV5-1 and TRBJ2-5, with 8 bases identical to TRBD2. The germline V gene has CDR1 SGHRS and CDR2 YFSETQ. Trimming at V came to 0 bases and at J to 3 bases, leaving 7 bases not matched to a gene. This CDR3 is 16 amino acids long. The CDR3 spells CASSLEPAGEEETQYF. CDR3 nucleotides: TGCGCCAGCAGCTTGGAGCCAGCGGGGGAGGAAGAGACCCAGTACTTC.

This clonotype was counted a few times. The chain recombines TRBV6-5 with TRBJ1-1; no clear D. Germline V CDR1 and CDR2: MNHEY, SVGAGI. Trimming took off 5 bases at V and 5 bases at J, with 15 bases between the two ends. The CDR3 extends over 14 amino acids. The CDR3 sequence: CASSRTDLGTEAFF. The CDR3 coding sequence is TGTGCCAGCAGTAGGACGGATTTAGGGACTGAAGCTTTCTTT.